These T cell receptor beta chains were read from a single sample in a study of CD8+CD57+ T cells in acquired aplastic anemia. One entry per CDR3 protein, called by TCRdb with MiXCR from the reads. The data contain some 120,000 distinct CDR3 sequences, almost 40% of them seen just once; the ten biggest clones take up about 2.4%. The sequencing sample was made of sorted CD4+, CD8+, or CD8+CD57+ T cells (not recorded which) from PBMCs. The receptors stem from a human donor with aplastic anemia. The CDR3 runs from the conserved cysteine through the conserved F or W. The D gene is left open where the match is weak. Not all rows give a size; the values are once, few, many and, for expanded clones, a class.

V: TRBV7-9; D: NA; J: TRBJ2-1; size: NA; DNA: TGTGCCAGCAGAGAAAACGCAGACGAGCAGTTCTTC; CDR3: CASRENADEQFF
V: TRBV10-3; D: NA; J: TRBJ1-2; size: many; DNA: TGTGCCATCAGTGAGGGGGTTGGGGCTGGCTACACCTTC; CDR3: CAISEGVGAGYTF
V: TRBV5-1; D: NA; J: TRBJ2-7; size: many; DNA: TGCGCCAGCAGCTTACGTACGGGGACCTACGAGCAGTACTTC; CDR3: CASSLRTGTYEQYF
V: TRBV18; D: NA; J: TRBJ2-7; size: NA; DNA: TGTGCCAGCTCACCAACACCATTCTACGAGCAGTACTTC; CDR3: CASSPTPFYEQYF
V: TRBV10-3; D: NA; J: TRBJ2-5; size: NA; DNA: TGTGCCATCAGTGAGGGGGGAGAGACCCAGTACTTC; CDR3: CAISEGGETQYF
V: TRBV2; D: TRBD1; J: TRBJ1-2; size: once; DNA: TGTGCCAGCAGTGTCTCACAGGGGGACCATGGCTACACCTTC; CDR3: CASSVSQGDHGYTF
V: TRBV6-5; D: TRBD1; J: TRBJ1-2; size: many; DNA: TGTGCCAGCAGTTACTCCTGGGGACAGAAGAACTATGGCTACACCTTC; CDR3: CASSYSWGQKNYGYTF
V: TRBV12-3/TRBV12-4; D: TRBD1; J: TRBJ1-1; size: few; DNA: TGTGCCAGCAGTTTACCAGGGGGTGGGGAGCGAGGAGCTTTCTTT; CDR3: CASSLPGGGERGAFF
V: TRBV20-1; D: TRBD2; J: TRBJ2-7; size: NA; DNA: TGCAGTGCTAGTGCGGCTAGCGGGATAGGCTACGAGCAGTACTTC; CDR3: CSASAASGIGYEQYF
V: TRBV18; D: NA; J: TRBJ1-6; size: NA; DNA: TGTGCCAGCTCACCTCCCAATTCACCCCTCCACTTT; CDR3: CASSPPNSPLHF
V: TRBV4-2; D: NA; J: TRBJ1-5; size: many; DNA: TGTGCCAGCAGCCAATTTACGCCCTCGACCGCCTTGAAGTGGCCCCAGCATTTT; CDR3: CASSQFTPSTALKWPQHF
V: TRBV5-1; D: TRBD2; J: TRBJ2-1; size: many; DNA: TGCGCCAGCAGCTGGGCAGCGGGGGCCAACAATGAGCAGTTCTTC; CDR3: CASSWAAGANNEQFF
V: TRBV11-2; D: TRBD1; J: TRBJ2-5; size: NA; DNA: TGTGCCAGCAGCTCGACAGGGGACGTTAGAAAGACCCAGTACTTC; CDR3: CASSSTGDVRKTQYF
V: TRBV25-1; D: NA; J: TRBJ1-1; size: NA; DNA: TGTGCCAGCAGTGAATCCGCAGGCATGAACACTGAAGCTTTCTTT; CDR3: CASSESAGMNTEAFF